The source of this T cell receptor (beta chain) is a study of blood T cell repertoires in COVID-19. The CDR3 sequence is 17 residues long. Trimming took 3 bases from V and 1 from J, leaving 16 bases between them. CDR1 is LGHNT, CDR2 FRNRAP, per germline. This clone occurred a few times. The repertoire was sequenced with immunoSEQ multiplex PCR; TCRdb's copy has only in-frame clones and lacks some. The top ten clones hold 2.5% to 3% of a sample with about 70,000 clones, 80% to 90% of them seen once. This clonotype originated in a man aged 50 or older with acute or convalescent COVID-19. V is TRBV12-5 and J is TRBJ1-5; a weak D match, TRBD1 (6 bases). The sequenced sample was peripheral blood. The CDR3 bases are TGTGCTAGTGGTTTTTATTTAGGACAGACAAGCAATCAGCCCCAGCATTTT. Translation gives CASGFYLGQTSNQPQHF.